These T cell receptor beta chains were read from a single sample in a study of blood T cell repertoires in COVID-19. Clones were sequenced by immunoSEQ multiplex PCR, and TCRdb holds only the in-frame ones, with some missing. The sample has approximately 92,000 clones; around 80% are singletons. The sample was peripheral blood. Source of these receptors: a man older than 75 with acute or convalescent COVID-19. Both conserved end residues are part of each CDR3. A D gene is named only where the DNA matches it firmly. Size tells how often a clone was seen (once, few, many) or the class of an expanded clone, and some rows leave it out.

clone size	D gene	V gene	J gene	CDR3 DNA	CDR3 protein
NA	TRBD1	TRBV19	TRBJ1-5	TGTGCCAGTAGTAGGGGACAGGGGGATCAGCCCCAGCATTTT	CASSRGQGDQPQHF
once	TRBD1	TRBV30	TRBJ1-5	TGTGCCTGGGCACAGGGGGTAGGTCAGCCCCAGCATTTT	CAWAQGVGQPQHF
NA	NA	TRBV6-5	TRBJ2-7	TGTGCCAGCAGGCCAAGGGGGTTCGCCTACGAGCAGTACTTC	CASRPRGFAYEQYF
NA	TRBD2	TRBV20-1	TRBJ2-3	TGCAGTGCTAGCACCGGGACTAGACGGTATTTT	CSASTGTRRYF
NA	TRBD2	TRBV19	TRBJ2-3	TGTGCCAGTAGTATCCCGGGACTAGCGGGACCTAGCACAGATACGCAGTATTTT	CASSIPGLAGPSTDTQYF
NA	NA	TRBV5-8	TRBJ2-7	TGTGCCAGCAGCCCGTATAGGGGTATCAACGAGCAGTACTTC	CASSPYRGINEQYF
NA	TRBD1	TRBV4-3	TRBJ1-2	TGCGCCAGCAGCCAAGATGGGACAGCTAACTATGGCTACACCTTC	CASSQDGTANYGYTF
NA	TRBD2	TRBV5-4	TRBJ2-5	TGTGCCAGCAGCTTCCCAGGCGGGAGTCAAGAGACCCAGTACTTC	CASSFPGGSQETQYF
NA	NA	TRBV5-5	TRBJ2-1	TGTGCCAGCAGCTTGGGCCCTAGCGCCTCCTACAATGAGCAGTTCTTC	CASSLGPSASYNEQFF
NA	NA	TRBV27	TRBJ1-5	TGTGCCAGCAGACCCCTACAGGCGGGGAATCAGCCCCAGCATTTT	CASRPLQAGNQPQHF
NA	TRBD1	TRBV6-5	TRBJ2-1	TGTGCCAGCAGACCGGGACAGCTCAACAATGAGCAGTTCTTC	CASRPGQLNNEQFF
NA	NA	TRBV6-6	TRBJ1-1	TGTGCCAGCAGTTTGGGACGGGCGGGGACTGAAGCTTTCTTT	CASSLGRAGTEAFF
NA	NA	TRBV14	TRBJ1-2	TGTGCCAGCAGCCGGGCCCCCCTTACAGGGCTGGATGGCTACACCTTC	CASSRAPLTGLDGYTF
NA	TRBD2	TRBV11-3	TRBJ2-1	TGTGCCAGCAGCTTCCGGCGGGGGGGCTCCCCTTATGTGCATGAGCAGTTCTTC	CASSFRRGGSPYVHEQFF
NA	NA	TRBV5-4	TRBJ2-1	TGTGCCAGCAGCTTGGCTCACTTAAGTTACAATGAGCAGTTCTTC	CASSLAHLSYNEQFF
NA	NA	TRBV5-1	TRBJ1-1	TGCGCCAGCAGGGGGGGAGGGAACACTGAAGCTTTCTTT	CASRGGGNTEAFF
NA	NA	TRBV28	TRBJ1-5	TGTGCCAGCAGTTTGTCTGATCAGAGGGATCAGCCCCAGCATTTT	CASSLSDQRDQPQHF
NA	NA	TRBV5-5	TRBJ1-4	TGTGCCAGCAGCTTGGGAGCGGCTAATGAAAAACTGTTTTTT	CASSLGAANEKLFF
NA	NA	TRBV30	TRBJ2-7	TGTGCCTGGAGTGTACCCCCCGTTGGAGGATACTACGAGCAGTACTTC	CAWSVPPVGGYYEQYF
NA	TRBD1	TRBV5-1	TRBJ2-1	TGCGCCAGCAGCCCGACCGGGACAGGGGTCAATGAGCAGTTCTTC	CASSPTGTGVNEQFF
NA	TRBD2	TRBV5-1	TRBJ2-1	TGCGCCAGCAGCTTGGCGACTAGCGGGAACTCCTACAATGAGCAGTTCTTC	CASSLATSGNSYNEQFF
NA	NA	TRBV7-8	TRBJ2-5	TGTGCCAGCAGCTGGGAGCGAACCCAAGAGACCCAGTACTTC	CASSWERTQETQYF
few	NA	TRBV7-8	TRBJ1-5	TGTGCCAGCAGCTTTTTGGGGGGGCCCCAGCATTTT	CASSFLGGPQHF
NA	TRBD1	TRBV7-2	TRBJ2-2	TGTGCCAGCAGCGCGTCCGGGACAGGGGGCTCCGGGGAGCTGTTTTTT	CASSASGTGGSGELFF
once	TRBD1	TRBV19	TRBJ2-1	TGTGCCACCGGGGACAGGGGAGGGTCACGATACAATGAGCAGTTCTTC	CATGDRGGSRYNEQFF
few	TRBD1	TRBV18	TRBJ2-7	TGTGCCAGCTCACCTCGGACAGGGATCTCCTACGAGCAGTACTTC	CASSPRTGISYEQYF
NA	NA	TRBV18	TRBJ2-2	TGTGCCAGCTCGCTCGTCGCCACATCCAACACCGGGGAGCTGTTTTTT	CASSLVATSNTGELFF
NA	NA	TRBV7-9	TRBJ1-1	TGTGCCAGCAGCTTGTCGGGACACAGTACCACTGAAGCTTTCTTT	CASSLSGHSTTEAFF
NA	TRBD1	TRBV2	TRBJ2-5	TGTGCCAGCAGTGGGGACAGGGAAGAGACCCAGTACTTC	CASSGDREETQYF
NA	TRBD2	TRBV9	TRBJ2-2	TGTGCCAGCAGCTTAGCGGGTCCCGGGGAGCTGTTTTTT	CASSLAGPGELFF
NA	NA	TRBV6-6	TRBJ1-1	TGTGCCAGCAGTTACCGGGGGGCGCGGGTCACTGAAGCTTTCTTT	CASSYRGARVTEAFF
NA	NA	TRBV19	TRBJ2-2	TGTGCCAGTAGTCACAGGGCGAACACCGGGGAGCTGTTTTTT	CASSHRANTGELFF
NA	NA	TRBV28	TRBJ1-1	TGTGCCAGCGGCAGGGAAGCTTTCTTT	CASGREAFF
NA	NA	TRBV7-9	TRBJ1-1	TGTGCCAGCAGCTACGGGACTCAGGCTTTCTTT	CASSYGTQAFF
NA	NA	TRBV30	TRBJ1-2	TGTGCCTGGAGAAGCGGCCGGGAGGGCTACACCTTC	CAWRSGREGYTF
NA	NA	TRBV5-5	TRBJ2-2	TGTGCCAGCGAGGAACGGGGGGCCTTCGGGGAGCTGTTTTTT	CASEERGAFGELFF
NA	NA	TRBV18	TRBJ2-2	TGTGCCAGCTCACCAAGCACGACCGGGGAGCTGTTTTTT	CASSPSTTGELFF
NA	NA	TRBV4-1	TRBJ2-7	TGCGCCAGCAGCCAAACAGCCTACGAGCAGTACTTC	CASSQTAYEQYF
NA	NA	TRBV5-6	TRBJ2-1	TGTGCCAGCAGCTTGGAGCTTAGATCCGATGAGCAGTTCTTC	CASSLELRSDEQFF
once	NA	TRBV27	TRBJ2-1	TGTGCCAGCGACCTTGTGGACAGAACGTTCAACTACAATGAGCAGTTCTTC	CASDLVDRTFNYNEQFF
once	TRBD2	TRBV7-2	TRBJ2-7	TGTGCCAGCAGCTTCACTAGCGGGATCCCCTACGAGCAGTACTTC	CASSFTSGIPYEQYF
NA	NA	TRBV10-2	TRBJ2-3	TGCGCCAGCATGGGGGGAGTCGTAGATACGCAGTATTTT	CASMGGVVDTQYF
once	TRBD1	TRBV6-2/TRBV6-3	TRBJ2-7	TGTGCCAGCAGTTACCCCGACAGGGGCTACGAGCAGTACTTC	CASSYPDRGYEQYF
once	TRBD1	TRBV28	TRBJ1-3	TGTGCCTCACAGGGGGCGGGGCCTTCGGGGGCTGGAAACACCATATATTTT	CASQGAGPSGAGNTIYF
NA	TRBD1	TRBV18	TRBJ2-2	TGTGCCAGCTCATCAGCAAGGAAAGTGGGACTCCAGGGGGCAAACACCGGGGAGCTGTTTTTT	CASSSARKVGLQGANTGELFF
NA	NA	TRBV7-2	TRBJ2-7	TGTGCCAGCAGCCGCGGGACAGCGACCTACGAGCAGTACTTC	CASSRGTATYEQYF
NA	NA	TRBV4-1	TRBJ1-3	TGCGCCAGCAGCCAAGGGCCGGGGAAAAGAAACACCATATATTTT	CASSQGPGKRNTIYF
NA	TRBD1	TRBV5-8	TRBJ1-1	TGTGCCAGCAGCCCACTCCAGGGGGCACTCGAAGGAGCTTTCTTT	CASSPLQGALEGAFF
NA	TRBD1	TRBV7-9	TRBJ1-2	TGTGCCAGCAGCCAAGGACAGGGTGGCTATGGCTACACCTTC	CASSQGQGGYGYTF
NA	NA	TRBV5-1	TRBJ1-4	TGCGCCAGCAGCTTGGTGGTCGGAGCGGAGAAAAAACTGTTTTTT	CASSLVVGAEKKLFF